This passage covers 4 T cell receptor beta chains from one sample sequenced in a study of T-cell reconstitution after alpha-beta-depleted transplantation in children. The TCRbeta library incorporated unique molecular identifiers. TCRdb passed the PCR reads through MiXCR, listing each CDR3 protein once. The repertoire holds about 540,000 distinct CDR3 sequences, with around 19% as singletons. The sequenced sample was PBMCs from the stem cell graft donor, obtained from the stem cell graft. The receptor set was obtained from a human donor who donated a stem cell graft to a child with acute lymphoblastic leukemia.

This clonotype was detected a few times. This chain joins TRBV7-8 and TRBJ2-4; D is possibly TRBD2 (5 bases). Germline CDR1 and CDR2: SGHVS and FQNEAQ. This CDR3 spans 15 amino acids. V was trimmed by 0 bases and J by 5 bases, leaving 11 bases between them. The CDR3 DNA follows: TGTGCCAGCAGCTTAGCCCCGGACGGGGAAAACATTCAGTACTTC. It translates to CASSLAPDGENIQYF.

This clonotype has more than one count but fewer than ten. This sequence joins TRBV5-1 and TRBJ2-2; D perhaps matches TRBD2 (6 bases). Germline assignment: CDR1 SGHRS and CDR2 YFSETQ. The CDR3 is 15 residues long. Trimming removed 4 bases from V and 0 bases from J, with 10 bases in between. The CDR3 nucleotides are TGCGCCAGCAGCCATGGGACTTCGAACACCGGGGAGCTGTTTTTT. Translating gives CASSHGTSNTGELFF.

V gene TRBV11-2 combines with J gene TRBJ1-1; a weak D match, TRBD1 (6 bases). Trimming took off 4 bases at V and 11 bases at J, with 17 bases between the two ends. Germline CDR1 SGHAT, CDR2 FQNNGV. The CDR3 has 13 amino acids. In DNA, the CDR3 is TGTGCCAGCAGCTCAGGGGTAGGGGCAGAGGCTTTCTTT. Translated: CASSSGVGAEAFF.

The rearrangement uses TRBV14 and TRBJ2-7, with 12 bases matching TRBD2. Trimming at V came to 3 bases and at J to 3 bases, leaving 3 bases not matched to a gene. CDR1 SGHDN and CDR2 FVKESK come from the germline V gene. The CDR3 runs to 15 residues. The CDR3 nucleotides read TGTGCCAGCAGCCATACGGGACTAGCGGGCTACGAGCAGTACTTC. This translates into CASSHTGLAGYEQYF.